Presented here are 5 T cell receptor beta chains from one specimen sequenced in a study of T cell responses to AZD1222 COVID-19 vaccine. Repertoires were generated with immunoSEQ multiplex PCR, while TCRdb's copy carries only in-frame clones and drops some. The sample holds 150,000 to 200,000 clones, more than 90% seen once. This specimen consisted of peripheral blood, obtained 28 days after the second dose of the MenACWY control vaccine. These receptors came from an adult who received the MenACWY meningococcal vaccine as a control.

The chain recombines TRBV10-2 with TRBJ2-7; no firm D call. V lost 0 bases to trimming and J lost 3 bases, with 6 bases between them. Germline V CDR1 and CDR2: WSHSY, SAAADI. This CDR3 contains 13 residues. The CDR3 DNA reads as TGCGCCAGCAGTGAGTCGCCCCACTACGAGCAGTACTTC. Translating gives CASSESPHYEQYF.

V is TRBV2 and J is TRBJ1-2, with TRBD1 as a possible D gene (5 bases). Germline CDR1 reads SNHLY; CDR2 reads FYNNEI. The CDR3 length is 13 residues. The V end lost 4 bases, the J end lost 8 bases, and 14 bases lay between the germline ends. CDR3 sequence reads: CASSVQALGGYTF. Here the CDR3 DNA reads TGTGCCAGCAGTGTACAGGCCCTAGGGGGCTACACCTTC.

The sample holds one count of this clone. Here the CDR3 reads CASSQVPGQSYEQYF. The CDR3 nucleotides are TGTGCCAGCAGCCAGGTTCCGGGACAGTCCTACGAGCAGTACTTC. The chain carries TRBV3-1 (or the pseudogene TRBV3-2) and TRBJ2-7; 7 bases map to TRBD1. The J segment lost 1 base and the V segment lost 3 bases, leaving 6 bases of the junction unmatched. Germline-derived CDR1 and CDR2 are LGHDT and YNNKEL (reference sequence). The CDR3 sequence is 15 residues long.

This clone was found once. The chain joins TRBV28 to TRBJ1-2; the match to TRBD1 covers 9 bases. This CDR3 spans 13 amino acids. V lost 6 bases to trimming and J lost 5 bases; unmatched junction nucleotides: 4. The germline V gene has CDR1 MDHEN and CDR2 SYDVKM. CDR3 nucleotide sequence: TGTGCCAGCAGCCCGACAGGGGGATATGGCTACACCTTC. This encodes CASSPTGGYGYTF.

The genes are TRBV27 and TRBJ1-5; D unresolved. CDR3 size: 15 residues. Deletions cut 0 bases from V and 10 bases from J, with 16 bases between. Germline assignment: CDR1 MNHEY and CDR2 SMNVEV (reference sequence). The CDR3 protein is CASSLSAYGVLPQHF. The DNA for the CDR3 is TGTGCCAGCAGTTTATCGGCTTACGGAGTTCTCCCCCAGCATTTT.